This TCR beta chain was sequenced during a study of T cell repertoires in cytomegalovirus infection. V was clipped by 3 bases and J by 0 bases, with 8 bases between them. The CDR3 contains 14 residues. MiXCR was run by TCRdb on the reads, yielding one entry per CDR3 protein. The sample carries about 250,000 distinct CDR3 sequences, 6.5% recorded once. This clonotype appeared many times. The sequenced sample consisted of PBMCs. The TCR was taken from a human donor in good health (CMV status not recorded). Some clones in this sample may be carry-over from other donors' samples. The rearrangement joins TRBV12-3 or TRBV12-4 to TRBJ1-2; unclear D gene. The CDR3 nucleotides read TGTGCCAGCAGTTTGGGCACAACTAACTATGGCTACACCTTC. This translates into CASSLGTTNYGYTF.